This TCR beta chain comes out of a study of control samples from healthy donors and cancer patients. Assay used: immunoSEQ multiplex PCR; TCRdb lists only in-frame clones, some missing. The sample lists about 82,000 clones; 75% to 90% were seen once. This clone was counted a few times. This CDR3 is 15 amino acids long. Per the germline V gene, CDR1 is MNHEY and CDR2 is SVGAGI. With 7 bases clipped from V and 7 bases from J, the junction kept 11 bases outside the gene matches. The sequence came from a man aged 45-65 years in good health. The sample consisted of blood. The chain joins TRBV6-5 to TRBJ1-5; 9 positions match TRBD1. In DNA form, the CDR3 reads TGTGCCAGCACCTTGCGACAGGGGGGCAGGCAGCCCCAGCATTTT. Its protein product is CASTLRQGGRQPQHF.